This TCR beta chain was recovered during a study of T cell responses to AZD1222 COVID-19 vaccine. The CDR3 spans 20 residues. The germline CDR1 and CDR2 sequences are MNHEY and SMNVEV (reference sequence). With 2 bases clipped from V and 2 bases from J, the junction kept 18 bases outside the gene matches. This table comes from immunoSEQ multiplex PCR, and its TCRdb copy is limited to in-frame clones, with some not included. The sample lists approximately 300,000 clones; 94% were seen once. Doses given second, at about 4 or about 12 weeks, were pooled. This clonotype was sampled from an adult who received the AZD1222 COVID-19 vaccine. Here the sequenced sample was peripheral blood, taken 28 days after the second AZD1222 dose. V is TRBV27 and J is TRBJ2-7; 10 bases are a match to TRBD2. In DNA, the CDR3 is TGTGCCAGCAGTTTACGCGTGGACAGGGCGCTAGCGGGAGCGGCCTACGAGCAGTACTTC. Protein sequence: CASSLRVDRALAGAAYEQYF.